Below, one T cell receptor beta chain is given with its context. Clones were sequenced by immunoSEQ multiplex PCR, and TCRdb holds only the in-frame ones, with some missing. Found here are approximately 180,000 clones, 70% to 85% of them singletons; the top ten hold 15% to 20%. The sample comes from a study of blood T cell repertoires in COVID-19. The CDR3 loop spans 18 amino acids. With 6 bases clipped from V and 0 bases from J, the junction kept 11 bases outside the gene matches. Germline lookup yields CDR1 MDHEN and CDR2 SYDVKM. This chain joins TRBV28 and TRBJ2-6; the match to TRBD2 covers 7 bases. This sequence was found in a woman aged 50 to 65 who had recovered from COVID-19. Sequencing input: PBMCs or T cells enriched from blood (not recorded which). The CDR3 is CASSPWRGLNSGANVLTF. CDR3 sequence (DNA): TGTGCCAGCAGCCCGTGGCGGGGGTTGAACTCTGGGGCCAACGTCCTGACTTTC. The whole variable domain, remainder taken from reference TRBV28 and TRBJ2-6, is DVKVTQSSRYLVKRTGEKVFLECVQDMDHENMFWYRQDPGLGLRLIYFSYDVKMKEKGDIPEGYSVSREKKERFSLILESASTNQTSMYLCASSPWRGLNSGANVLTFGAGSRLTVL.